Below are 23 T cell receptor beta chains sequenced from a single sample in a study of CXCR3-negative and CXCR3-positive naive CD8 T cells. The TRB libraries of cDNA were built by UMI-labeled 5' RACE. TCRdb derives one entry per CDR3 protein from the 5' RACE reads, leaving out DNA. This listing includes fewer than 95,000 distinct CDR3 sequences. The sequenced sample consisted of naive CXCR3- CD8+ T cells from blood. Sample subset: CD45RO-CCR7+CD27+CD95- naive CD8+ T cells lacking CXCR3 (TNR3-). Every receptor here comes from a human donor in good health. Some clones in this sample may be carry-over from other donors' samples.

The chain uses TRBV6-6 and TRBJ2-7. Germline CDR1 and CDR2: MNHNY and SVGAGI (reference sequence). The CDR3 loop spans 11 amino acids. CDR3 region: CASSDSYEQYF.

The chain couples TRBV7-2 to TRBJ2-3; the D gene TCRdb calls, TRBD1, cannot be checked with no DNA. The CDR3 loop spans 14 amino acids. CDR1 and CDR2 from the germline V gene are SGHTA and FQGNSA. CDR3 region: CASGIRGGTDTQYF. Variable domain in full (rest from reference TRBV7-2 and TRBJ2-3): GAGVSQSPSNKVTEKGKDVELRCDPISGHTALYWYRQSLGQGLEFLIYFQGNSAPDKSGLPSDRFSAERTGGSVSTLTIQRTQQEDSAVYLCASGIRGGTDTQYFGPGTRLTVL.

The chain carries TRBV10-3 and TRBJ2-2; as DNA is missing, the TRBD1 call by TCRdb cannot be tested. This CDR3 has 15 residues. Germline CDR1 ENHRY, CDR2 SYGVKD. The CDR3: CAISEGTANTGELFF.

The CDR3: CSAPRGGTPSYEQYF. The rearrangement joins TRBV20-1 to TRBJ2-7; the TCRdb D gene call, TRBD1, has no DNA to confirm it. CDR3 size: 15 residues. The germline V gene has CDR1 DFQATT and CDR2 SNEGSKA (reference sequence).

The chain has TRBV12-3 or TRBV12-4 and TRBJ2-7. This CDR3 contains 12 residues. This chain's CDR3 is CASSLIGGEQYF.

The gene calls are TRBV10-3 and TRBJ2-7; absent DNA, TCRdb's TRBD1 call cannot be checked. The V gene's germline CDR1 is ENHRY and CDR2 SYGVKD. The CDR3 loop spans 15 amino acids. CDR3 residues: CAISESSDGNYEQYF.

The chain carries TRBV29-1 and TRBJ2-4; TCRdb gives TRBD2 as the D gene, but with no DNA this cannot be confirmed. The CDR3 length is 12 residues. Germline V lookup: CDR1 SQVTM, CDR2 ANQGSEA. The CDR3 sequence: CSGGLAGDIQYF.

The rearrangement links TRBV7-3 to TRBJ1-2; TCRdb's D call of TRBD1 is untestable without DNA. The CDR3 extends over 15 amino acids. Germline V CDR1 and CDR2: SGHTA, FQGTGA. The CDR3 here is CASSLTGGGGYGYTF.

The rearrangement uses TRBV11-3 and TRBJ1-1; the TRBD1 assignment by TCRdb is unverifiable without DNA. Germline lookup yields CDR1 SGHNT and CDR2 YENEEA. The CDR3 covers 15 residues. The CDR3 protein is CASSFPDSMNTEAFF.

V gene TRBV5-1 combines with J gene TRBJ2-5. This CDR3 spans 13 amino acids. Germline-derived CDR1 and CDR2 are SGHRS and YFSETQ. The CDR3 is CASSSHIGETQYF.

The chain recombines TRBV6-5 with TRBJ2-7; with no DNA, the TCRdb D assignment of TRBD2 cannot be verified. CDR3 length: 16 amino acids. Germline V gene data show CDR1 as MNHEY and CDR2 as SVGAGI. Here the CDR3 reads CASRLAGGPVDSEQYF.

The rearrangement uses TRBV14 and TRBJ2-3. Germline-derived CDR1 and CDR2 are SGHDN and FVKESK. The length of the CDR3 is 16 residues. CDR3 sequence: CASSQGYLSSTDTQYF. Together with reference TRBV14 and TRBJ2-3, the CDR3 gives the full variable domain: EAGVTQFPSHSVIEKGQTVTLRCDPISGHDNLYWYRRVMGKEIKFLLHFVKESKQDESGMPNNRFLAERTGGTYSTLKVQPAELEDSGVYFCASSQGYLSSTDTQYFGPGTRLTVL.

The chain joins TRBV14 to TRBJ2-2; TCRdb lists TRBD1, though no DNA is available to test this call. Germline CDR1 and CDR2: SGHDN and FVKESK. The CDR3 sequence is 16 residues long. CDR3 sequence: CASSPGSRAFTGELFF.

CDR3 in amino acids: CASSQTGFGNEQFF. The rearrangement uses TRBV5-6 and TRBJ2-1; checking the TCRdb D call of TRBD1 is not possible without DNA. The germline V gene has CDR1 SGHDT and CDR2 YYEEEE. The length of the CDR3 is 14 residues.

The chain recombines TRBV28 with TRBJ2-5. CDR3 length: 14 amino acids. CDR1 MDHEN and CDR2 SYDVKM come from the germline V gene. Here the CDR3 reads CASSLFRDSGTQYF.

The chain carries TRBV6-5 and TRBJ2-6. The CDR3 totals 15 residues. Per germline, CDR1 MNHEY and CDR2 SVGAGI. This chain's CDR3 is CASSLDHSGANVLTF.

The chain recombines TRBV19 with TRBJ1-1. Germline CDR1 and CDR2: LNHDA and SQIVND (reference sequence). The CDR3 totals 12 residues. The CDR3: CASSIGLYEAFF.

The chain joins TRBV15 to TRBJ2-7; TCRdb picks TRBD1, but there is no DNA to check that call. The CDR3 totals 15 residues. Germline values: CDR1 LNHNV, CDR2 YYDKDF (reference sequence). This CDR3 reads CATSKPGQGSYEQYF.

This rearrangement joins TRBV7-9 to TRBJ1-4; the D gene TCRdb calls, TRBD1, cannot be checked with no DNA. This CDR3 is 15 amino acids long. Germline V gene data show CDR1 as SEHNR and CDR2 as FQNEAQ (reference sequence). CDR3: CASSQDGERNEKLFF.

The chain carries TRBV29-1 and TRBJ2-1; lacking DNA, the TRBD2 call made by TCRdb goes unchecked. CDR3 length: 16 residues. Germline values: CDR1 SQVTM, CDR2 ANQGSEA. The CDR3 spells CSVLERGGSSYNEQFF.

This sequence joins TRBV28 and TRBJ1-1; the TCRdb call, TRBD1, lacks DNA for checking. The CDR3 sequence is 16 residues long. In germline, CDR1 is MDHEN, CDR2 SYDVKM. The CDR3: CASSLVTGASNTEAFF.

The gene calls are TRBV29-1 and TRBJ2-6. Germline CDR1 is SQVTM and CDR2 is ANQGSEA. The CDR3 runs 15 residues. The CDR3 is CSVDGQSSGANVLTF. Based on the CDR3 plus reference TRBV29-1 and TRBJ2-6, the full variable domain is SAVISQKPSRDICQRGTSLTIQCQVDSQVTMMFWYRQQPGQSLTLIATANQGSEATYESGFVIDKFPISRPNLTFSTLTVSNMSPEDSSIYLCSVDGQSSGANVLTFGAGSRLTVL.

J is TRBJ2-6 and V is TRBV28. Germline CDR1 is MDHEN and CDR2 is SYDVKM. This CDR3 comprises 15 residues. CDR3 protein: CASSPTYSGANVLTF.